The source of this TCR beta chain is a study of human T cells and chemical hapten exposure. Using its own MiXCR run on the RACE reads, TCRdb lists one record per CDR3 protein. There are roughly 200,000 distinct CDR3 sequences in the sample; approximately 20% occur only once, and over 6.5% lies in the top ten. Per germline, CDR1 SGHTA and CDR2 FQGNSA. This CDR3 region has 15 residues. V dropped 7 bases and J dropped 2 bases, with 12 bases sitting between them. Documented time point: patch test 1, 2 weeks after DPC sensitization. Documented treatment: therapeutic diphenylcyclopropenone sensitization with weekly scalp DPC. Venepuncture was done earlier than the placement of each patch test.

V is TRBV7-2 and J is TRBJ2-6; D perhaps matches TRBD1 (5 bases). Specimen: whole blood, collected in connection with sensitization to the hapten diphenylcyclopropenone (DPC). The TCR sequence derives from a woman aged 45 to 65 with alopecia areata. Some clones in this sample may be carry-over from other donors' samples. The CDR3 nucleotides are TGTGCCAGCACCACTTTCAGGGCTGGGGCCAACGTCCTGACTTTC. This codes for CASTTFRAGANVLTF.